This is a list of T cell receptor beta chains from one sample in a study of T cells in Graves' hyperthyroidism and ophthalmopathy. TCRdb fed the multiplex PCR reads into MiXCR, producing one record per CDR3 protein. Seen here are a few hundred thousand distinct CDR3 sequences, roughly 18% observed once, and the top ten hold 15% to 20%. The source material was blood. Every receptor here comes from a woman between 18 and 30 years old with Graves' ophthalmopathy. CDR3s include the opening cysteine and the closing phenylalanine or tryptophan. A D gene is named only where the DNA matches it firmly. Some rows have no size entry. The others give once, few or many, or a class for an expanded clone.

d_gene | abundance | j_gene | v_gene | CDR3aa | CDR3nt
TRBD1 | . | TRBJ2-4 | TRBV27 | CASSLLTGEKLAKNIQYF | TGTGCCAGCAGTTTATTGACAGGGGAAAAGTTAGCCAAAAACATTCAGTACTTC
. | few | TRBJ2-2 | TRBV2 | CASSDRAGTGELFF | TGTGCCAGCAGTGACAGGGCAGGTACCGGGGAGCTGTTTTTT
. | many | TRBJ2-1 | TRBV5-1 | CASSSGRGASYNEQFF | TGCGCCAGCAGCTCTGGGCGCGGAGCTTCCTACAATGAGCAGTTCTTC
TRBD1 | few | TRBJ2-5 | TRBV27 | CASSLRSRGLQETQYF | TGTGCCAGCAGTTTAAGAAGCAGGGGGCTCCAAGAGACCCAGTACTTC
. | few | TRBJ2-1 | TRBV10-3 | CAISDLALLTQFF | TGTGCCATCAGTGATCTCGCACTTCTCACTCAGTTCTTC
TRBD2 | many | TRBJ2-3 | TRBV30 | CAWEWEAGARTDTQYF | TGTGCCTGGGAATGGGAAGCGGGGGCACGCACAGATACGCAGTATTTT
TRBD1 | many | TRBJ1-2 | TRBV5-1 | CASRQGEANLLYGYTF | TGCGCCAGTCGACAGGGGGAAGCGAACCTCCTCTATGGCTACACCTTC
. | . | TRBJ1-2 | TRBV7-9 | CASSRYRGLGYGYTF | TGTGCCAGCAGCCGATACCGGGGTCTCGGCTATGGCTACACCTTC
TRBD1 | . | TRBJ1-1 | TRBV4-2 | CASSRPGQLNTEAFF | TGTGCCAGCAGCCGACCGGGACAGTTGAACACTGAAGCTTTCTTT
. | many | TRBJ2-3 | TRBV5-5 | CASSLQPPSTDTQYF | TGTGCCAGCAGCTTGCAGCCCCCCTCCACAGATACGCAGTATTTT